Listed here are 27 T cell receptor beta chains from one sample, sequenced in a study of early T cells in non-severe SARS-CoV-2 infection. One entry per CDR3 protein results from TCRdb running MiXCR on the 5' RACE reads. The sample lists about 64,000 distinct CDR3 sequences; roughly 9% were seen once. The material sequenced was whole blood, taken at baseline. The receptors were sampled from an adult who was a healthcare worker with PCR-confirmed SARS-CoV-2 infection or an uninfected control (not recorded which).

This clonotype was seen ten or more times. The chain recombines TRBV20-1 with TRBJ2-7; TRBD1 might be the D (6 bases). This CDR3 region has 15 residues. CDR1 and CDR2 (germline): DFQATT, SNEGSKA (reference sequence). V gave up 3 bases and J gave up 3 bases, with 18 bases separating them. CDR3 in amino acids: CSARNPYRDNYEQYF. CDR3 bases: TGCAGTGCTAGGAATCCCTACCGGGACAACTACGAGCAGTACTTC.

The V gene is TRBV5-1, the J gene TRBJ2-3; D might be TRBD1 (5 bases). Trimming took off 0 bases at V and 6 bases at J, with 11 bases between the two ends. This CDR3 contains 14 residues. The germline V gene encodes CDR1 SGHRS and CDR2 YFSETQ. The CDR3 sequence is CASSLEGVGDTQYF. CDR3 coding DNA: TGCGCCAGCAGCTTGGAAGGGGTTGGGGATACGCAGTATTTT.

The chain links TRBV20-1 to TRBJ2-7; D not certain. V was shortened by 3 bases and J by 0 bases, with 12 bases between the two germline ends. This CDR3 is built from 14 residues. CDR1 and CDR2 from the germline V gene are DFQATT and SNEGSKA (reference sequence). The CDR3 DNA sequence: TGCAGTGCTAGGGATGCTGGTGGCTCCTACGAGCAGTACTTC. Its translation: CSARDAGGSYEQYF.

This clonotype was observed a few times. The chain employs TRBV20-1 and TRBJ2-6, with D unclear. V shed 5 bases and J shed 4 bases, with 12 bases lying between them. CDR3 size: 14 residues. Germline V gene data show CDR1 as DFQATT and CDR2 as SNEGSKA (reference sequence). The chain's CDR3 is CSAARAMGANVLTF. The CDR3 DNA sequence: TGCAGTGCTGCAAGGGCGATGGGGGCCAACGTCCTGACTTTC.

J is TRBJ1-1 and V is TRBV4-3, with D possibly TRBD1 on 5 matching bases. From germline, CDR1 is LGHNA and CDR2 YSLEER. V shed 1 base and J shed 13 bases, with 13 bases lying between them. The CDR3 runs 12 residues. The CDR3 nucleotides read TGCGCCAGCAGCCAAGCCGGGACGTCCGTTTTCTTT. It codes for CASSQAGTSVFF.

This clonotype was recorded at least ten times. Sequence at one end of the junction differs from germline and may be a read error. This chain joins TRBV12-3 or TRBV12-4 and TRBJ2-7, with D unclear. CDR3 length: 12 residues. The CDR3 region is CASRTQQASLSF. Here the CDR3 DNA reads TGTGCCAGCAGAACCCAACAAGCTTCCCTGAGCTTC.

This clonotype was counted a few times. The CDR3 spells CASSYGAGTNNEQFF. The DNA of the CDR3 is TGTGCCAGCAGTTACGGTGCGGGGACCAACAATGAGCAGTTCTTC. V and J are TRBV6-5 and TRBJ2-1; D perhaps matches TRBD2 (6 bases). V was pared by 2 bases and J by 5 bases, with 13 bases between. The CDR3 is made up of 15 amino acids. Germline values: CDR1 MNHEY, CDR2 SVGAGI.

The genes are TRBV7-8 and TRBJ1-2; 7 bases line up with TRBD1. This CDR3 has 16 residues. V lost 3 bases to trimming and J lost 0 bases; unmatched junction nucleotides: 7. Looked up from germline, CDR1 is SGHVS and CDR2 is FQNEAQ. CDR3 amino acids: CASSFLPGQTNYGYTF. The DNA for the CDR3 is TGTGCCAGCAGCTTCCTACCGGGACAGACTAACTATGGCTACACCTTC.

The rearrangement uses TRBV7-6 and TRBJ2-2; TRBD2 matches 7 bases. The CDR3 has 13 amino acids. V lost 0 bases, J lost 9 bases, and 1 base stayed unmatched. In germline, CDR1 is SGHVS, CDR2 FNYEAQ. The CDR3 DNA reads as TGTGCCAGCAGCTTAGCGGGAGGGAGGGAGCTGTTTTTT. It encodes CASSLAGGRELFF.

The rearrangement joins TRBV20-1 to TRBJ2-1, with 9 bases identical to TRBD2. Germline trimming cut 3 bases from V and 3 bases from J; bases unmatched to any gene: 9. Germline CDR1 and CDR2: DFQATT and SNEGSKA (reference sequence). The CDR3 covers 16 residues. As DNA, the CDR3 is TGCAGTGCTAGTCTGCTAGCGGGATTAGGCTACAATGAGCAGTTCTTC. Translated: CSASLLAGLGYNEQFF.

This clonotype was counted only a few times. The chain couples TRBV6-5 to TRBJ1-6; tentatively, D is TRBD1 (6 bases). Germline CDR1 MNHEY, CDR2 SVGAGI. This CDR3 spans 13 amino acids. V was trimmed by 8 bases and J by 8 bases, leaving 13 bases between them. The CDR3 here is CASGRQVDSPLHF. DNA for the CDR3: TGTGCCAGCGGCCGACAGGTTGATTCACCCCTCCACTTT.

This clonotype has only a few counts. This chain links TRBV12-3 or TRBV12-4 with TRBJ2-7, with TRBD1 identical over 10 bases. V lost 6 bases, J lost 6 bases, and 17 bases stayed unmatched. This CDR3 spans 17 amino acids. As DNA, the CDR3 is TGTGCCAGCAGCCGACGCGTCTGGGACAGGGGTTATAGCGAGCAGTACTTC. As protein: CASSRRVWDRGYSEQYF.

The V call is TRBV3-1, the J call TRBJ2-7, with D unresolved. CDR3 length: 13 amino acids. The germline CDR1 and CDR2 sequences are LGHDT and YNNKEL (reference sequence). V gave up 4 bases and J gave up 4 bases, with 11 bases separating them. The CDR3 protein is CASSPIGHYEQYF. The CDR3 DNA is TGTGCCAGCAGCCCAATCGGTCATTACGAGCAGTACTTC.

This clonotype was seen repeatedly, ten times or more. The V and J genes are TRBV29-1 and TRBJ1-2; 8 nucleotides line up with TRBD1. Looked up from germline, CDR1 is SQVTM and CDR2 is ANQGSEA. V lost 5 bases to trimming and J lost 4 bases; unmatched junction nucleotides: 6. CDR3 length equals 13 residues. This CDR3 reads CSVLQGVFYGYTF. As DNA, the CDR3 is TGCAGCGTTCTACAGGGGGTATTCTATGGCTACACCTTC. Together with reference TRBV29-1 and TRBJ1-2, the CDR3 gives the full variable domain: SAVISQKPSRDICQRGTSLTIQCQVDSQVTMMFWYRQQPGQSLTLIATANQGSEATYESGFVIDKFPISRPNLTFSTLTVSNMSPEDSSIYLCSVLQGVFYGYTFGSGTRLTVV.

This clonotype is termed medium-sized. The chain is built from TRBV20-1 and TRBJ2-1; possibly TRBD1 or TRBD2 for D (6 bases each). The CDR3 length is 15 residues. V lost 3 bases, J lost 8 bases, and 20 bases lay in between. Germline lookup yields CDR1 DFQATT and CDR2 SNEGSKA (reference sequence). In DNA form, the CDR3 reads TGCAGTGCTAGGGCTCTGACAGGAGGGTTGGATGAGCAGTTCTTC. This sequence encodes CSARALTGGLDEQFF.

V and J are TRBV7-3 and TRBJ2-5; D is uncertain. CDR1 and CDR2 from the germline V gene are SGHTA and FQGTGA. This CDR3 comprises 14 residues. Trimming stripped 6 bases from V and 2 bases from J, with 13 bases between. DNA for the CDR3: TGTGCCAGCAGTCTAGGGATGGCGCAAGAGACCCAGTACTTC. Amino acids: CASSLGMAQETQYF.

V and J are TRBV12-3 or TRBV12-4 and TRBJ2-3; a possible D gene is TRBD1 (6 bases). This CDR3 has 15 residues. V was clipped by 2 bases and J by 2 bases, with 11 bases between them. The CDR3 spells CASSLPAGVTDTQYF. The CDR3 bases are TGTGCCAGCAGTTTACCCGCAGGGGTCACAGATACGCAGTATTTT.

The chain joins TRBV6-5 to TRBJ1-3, with D possibly TRBD1 on 6 matching bases. The V end lost 0 bases, the J end lost 0 bases, and 12 bases lay between the germline ends. CDR3 length equals 17 residues. Per germline, CDR1 MNHEY and CDR2 SVGAGI. DNA for the CDR3: TGTGCCAGCAGTTACTCGGGGGCCAGCGTCTCTGGAAACACCATATATTTT. Residues: CASSYSGASVSGNTIYF.

This clonotype was seen only a few times. The chain carries TRBV7-9 and TRBJ2-7; 9 nucleotides agree with TRBD2. The J segment lost 5 bases and the V segment lost 3 bases, leaving 8 bases of the junction unmatched. This CDR3 is 15 amino acids long. Germline V lookup: CDR1 SEHNR, CDR2 FQNEAQ (reference sequence). This chain's CDR3 is CASSLSSGTPHEQYF. The DNA for the CDR3 is TGTGCCAGCAGCTTGTCTAGCGGGACCCCTCACGAGCAGTACTTC.

CDR3 bases: TGTGCCAGCAGTCTCAATTCCCCGGGGCTAGCTTTCTTT. This translates into CASSLNSPGLAFF. The V call is TRBV12-3 or TRBV12-4, the J call TRBJ1-1; the D gene is possibly TRBD1 (5 bases). Trimming took 5 bases from V and 10 from J, leaving 17 bases between them. This CDR3 has 13 amino acids.

The sample holds a few counts of this clonotype. The V call is TRBV7-9, the J call TRBJ1-3; 7 bases map to TRBD1. V lost 4 bases and J lost 0; bases outside the gene matches: 3. CDR3 length: 15 residues. The germline gives CDR1 SEHNR, CDR2 FQNEAQ (reference sequence). The CDR3 loop reads CASSWGQTSGNTIYF. The CDR3 DNA sequence: TGTGCCAGCAGCTGGGGACAGACCTCTGGAAACACCATATATTTT.

The chain uses TRBV5-1 and TRBJ2-7; 12 positions agree with TRBD2. The CDR3 contains 15 residues. Germline V lookup: CDR1 SGHRS, CDR2 YFSETQ. V lost 7 bases and J lost 2; bases outside the gene matches: 7. CDR3 sequence reads: CASGRLAGETYEQYF. The CDR3 nucleotides are TGCGCCAGCGGGAGACTAGCGGGAGAAACCTACGAGCAGTACTTC.

This clonotype was seen at least ten times. This rearrangement joins TRBV18 to TRBJ2-1; 11 nucleotides line up with TRBD2. The CDR3 is 15 amino acids. The V gene end was trimmed by 4 bases and the J gene end by 2 bases; junction bases not matched to a gene: 1. From germline, CDR1 is KGHSH and CDR2 LQKENI. CDR3 bases: TGTGCCAGCTCACTAGCGGGAGGGACCTACAATGAGCAGTTCTTC. Protein: CASSLAGGTYNEQFF.

This clonotype was found many times. V and J are TRBV29-1 and TRBJ2-7; no definite D call. Trimming removed 6 bases at V and 5 bases at J, with 11 bases between. This CDR3 contains 11 residues. Germline CDR1 SQVTM, CDR2 ANQGSEA. CDR3 coding DNA: TGCAGCGTGACCGATACGGACGAGCAGTACTTC. Translated: CSVTDTDEQYF.

In this sample, this clonotype turned up many times. The CDR3 nucleotides read TGTGCCAGCAGACCCGCGTACAGGGTGGGCACTGAAGCTTTCTTT. Protein product: CASRPAYRVGTEAFF. The J gene is TRBJ1-1, the V gene TRBV7-9; TRBD1 is a possible D gene (6 bases). The CDR3 runs 15 residues. V was pared by 6 bases and J by 4 bases, with 18 bases between. CDR1 is SEHNR and CDR2 is FQNEAQ in the germline V gene (reference sequence).

This clonotype occurred a few times. The chain employs TRBV7-9 and TRBJ1-3, with D maybe TRBD1 (5 bases). Looked up from germline, CDR1 is SEHNR and CDR2 is FQNEAQ (reference sequence). Trimming left V 2 bases short and J 3 bases short, with 8 bases between. The CDR3 spans 14 residues. The CDR3 loop reads CASSLSDSGNTIYF. In DNA form, the CDR3 reads TGTGCCAGCAGCTTAAGTGACAGTGGAAACACCATATATTTT.

This clonotype was counted only a few times. CDR3 DNA sequence: TGTGCCAGCAGCCACTTAGAGGACGGGACTAACTATGGCTACACCTTC. This codes for CASSHLEDGTNYGYTF. The chain carries TRBV3-1 and TRBJ1-2, with no clear D. Germline V gene lookup returns CDR1 LGHDT and CDR2 YNNKEL (reference sequence). Trimming left V 3 bases short and J 0 bases short, with 14 bases between. The CDR3 loop spans 16 amino acids.